This T cell receptor (beta chain) was sequenced during a study of T cell responses to AZD1222 COVID-19 vaccine. General observations from the study: Recipients of two AZD1222 doses showed rising Spike-specific TCR breadth and depth. Donors were chiefly white British, with a greater number of females, and clonal diversity was perhaps underestimated.

Generated by immunoSEQ multiplex PCR, the TCRdb table keeps only in-frame clones and is missing some. The repertoire holds some 40,000 clones, with over 60% as singletons. A word on this clone: The antigen is unknown.

The sequence came from an adult in good health. The source was peripheral blood, collected on day 0 of AZD1222 vaccination.

CDR3 nucleotide sequence: TGTGCCATCAGGGACAGGGATAACTATGGCTACACCTTC. Protein: CAIRDRDNYGYTF. The genes are TRBV10-3 and TRBJ1-2, with TRBD1 matching 8 bases. Germline V gives CDR1 ENHRY, CDR2 SYGVKD. The V and J ends lost 6 bases and 1 base, in that order; junction bases with no gene match: 1. This CDR3 is built from 13 residues.